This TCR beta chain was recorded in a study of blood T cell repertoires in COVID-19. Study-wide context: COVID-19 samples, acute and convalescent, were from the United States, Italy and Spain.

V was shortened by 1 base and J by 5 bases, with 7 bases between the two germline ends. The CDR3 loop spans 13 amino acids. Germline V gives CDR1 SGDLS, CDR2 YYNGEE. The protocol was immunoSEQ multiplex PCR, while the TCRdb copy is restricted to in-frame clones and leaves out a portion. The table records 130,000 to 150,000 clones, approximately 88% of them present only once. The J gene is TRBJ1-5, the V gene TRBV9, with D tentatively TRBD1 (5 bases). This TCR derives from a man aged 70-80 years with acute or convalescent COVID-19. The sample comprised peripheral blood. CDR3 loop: CASSVSGDQPQHF. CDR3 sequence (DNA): TGTGCCAGCAGCGTATCGGGGGATCAGCCCCAGCATTTT.